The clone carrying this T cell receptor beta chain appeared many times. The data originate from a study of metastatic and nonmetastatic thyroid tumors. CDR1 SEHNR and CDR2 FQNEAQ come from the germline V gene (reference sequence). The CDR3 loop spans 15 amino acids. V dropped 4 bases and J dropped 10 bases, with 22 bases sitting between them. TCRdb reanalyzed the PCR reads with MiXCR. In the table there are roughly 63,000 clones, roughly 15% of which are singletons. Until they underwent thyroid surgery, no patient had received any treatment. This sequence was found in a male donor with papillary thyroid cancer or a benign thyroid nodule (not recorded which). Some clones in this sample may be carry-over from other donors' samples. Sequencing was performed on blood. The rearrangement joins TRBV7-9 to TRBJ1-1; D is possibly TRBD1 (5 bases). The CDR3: CASSYYKPGFDGAFF. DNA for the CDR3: TGTGCCAGCAGCTATTACAAGCCAGGGTTTGATGGAGCTTTCTTT.